The following is a T cell receptor beta chain sequence with its context. Sequencing was performed with immunoSEQ multiplex PCR; in TCRdb, only in-frame clones are kept and a portion is missing. Found here are roughly 710,000 clones, roughly 85% of them singletons; the top ten hold more than 0.008%. The sample belongs to a study of shared T cell receptors in the human thymus. The CDR3 length is 17 residues. V was shortened by 4 bases and J by 8 bases, with 23 bases between the two germline ends. Germline V gene data show CDR1 as LGHNA and CDR2 as YNFKEQ. A further study also used this sample, focusing on human thymus T cells. That publication notes: Overlap was high between thymic repertoires from unrelated individuals, as reported in related research.

What was sequenced was thymocytes. The sequence came from a girl under three years old with a congenital heart defect. This chain links TRBV4-2 with TRBJ1-4; the D gene is possibly TRBD1 (5 bases). The CDR3 sequence is CASSLDSRQPLWEKLFF. In nucleotides, the CDR3 is TGTGCCAGCAGCCTCGACTCCAGACAGCCCTTATGGGAAAAACTGTTTTTT.